These 3 T cell receptor beta chains originate from one sample sequenced in a study of blood T cell repertoires in COVID-19. Profiled with immunoSEQ multiplex PCR; TCRdb holds only in-frame clones, not every one. The data contain 150,000 to 200,000 clones, more than 80% of them seen just once; the ten biggest clones take up approximately 3%. The specimen sequenced was peripheral blood. All receptors derive from a man aged 60-69 years with acute or convalescent COVID-19.

This rearrangement joins TRBV5-1 to TRBJ1-1, with D possibly matching TRBD1 (6 bases). The V end was cut by 3 bases, the J end by 4 bases, with 22 bases between. The CDR3 length is 17 residues. Germline V gene data show CDR1 as SGHRS and CDR2 as YFSETQ. Here the CDR3 DNA reads TGCGCCAGCAGCTCGATCGGACCAGGGGCTCGGGGCACTGAAGCTTTCTTT. It encodes CASSSIGPGARGTEAFF.

The rearrangement links TRBV2 to TRBJ2-4, with D hard to call. Trimming took 6 bases from V and 0 from J, leaving 9 bases between them. This CDR3 is 14 amino acids long. In germline, CDR1 is SNHLY, CDR2 FYNNEI. The CDR3 nucleotides are TGTGCCAGCAGGATCTCACTAGCCAAAAACATTCAGTACTTC. Translation gives CASRISLAKNIQYF.

As DNA, the CDR3 is TGCGCCAGCAGCTTGGGTGCGGGGGCGAATGAGCAGTTCTTC. Encoded protein: CASSLGAGANEQFF. The chain links TRBV5-1 to TRBJ2-1; a possible D gene is TRBD2 (7 bases). The V end was cut by 0 bases, the J end by 7 bases, with 11 bases between. Germline values: CDR1 SGHRS, CDR2 YFSETQ. CDR3 length: 14 amino acids.